The 2 T cell receptor beta chains below come from one sample, sequenced in a study of cytomegalovirus exposure and HLA in healthy donors. The PCR made use of 60 Vbeta and 13 Jbeta primers. Assay: immunoSEQ multiplex PCR; the TCRdb copy retains only in-frame clones and omits some. The sample lists just over 150,000 clones, 80% to 90% seen once, with 2% to 2.5% in the top ten. Sequencing was performed on PBMCs. The receptors originated from a woman aged 18-29 years in good health and CMV-seronegative.

The CDR3 DNA reads TGTGCCAGCAGTGCGCAGACTAGCGGGAACTACGAGCAGTACTTC. Translation gives CASSAQTSGNYEQYF. The chain couples TRBV2 to TRBJ2-7, with 11 bases fitting TRBD2. The ends lost 4 bases at V and 3 bases at J; junction bases unmatched: 5. The CDR3 runs 15 residues. Germline-derived CDR1 and CDR2 are SNHLY and FYNNEI.

The table lists this clone with a few counts. The V call is TRBV5-1, the J call TRBJ2-3; 13 bases align to TRBD2. The germline gives CDR1 SGHRS, CDR2 YFSETQ. The V segment lost 0 bases and the J segment 6 bases; nucleotides outside the gene matches: 7. The CDR3 contains 17 residues. DNA for the CDR3: TGCGCCAGCAGCTTGGGTGGACTAGCGGGAGCTTTGGATACGCAGTATTTT. Amino acids: CASSLGGLAGALDTQYF.